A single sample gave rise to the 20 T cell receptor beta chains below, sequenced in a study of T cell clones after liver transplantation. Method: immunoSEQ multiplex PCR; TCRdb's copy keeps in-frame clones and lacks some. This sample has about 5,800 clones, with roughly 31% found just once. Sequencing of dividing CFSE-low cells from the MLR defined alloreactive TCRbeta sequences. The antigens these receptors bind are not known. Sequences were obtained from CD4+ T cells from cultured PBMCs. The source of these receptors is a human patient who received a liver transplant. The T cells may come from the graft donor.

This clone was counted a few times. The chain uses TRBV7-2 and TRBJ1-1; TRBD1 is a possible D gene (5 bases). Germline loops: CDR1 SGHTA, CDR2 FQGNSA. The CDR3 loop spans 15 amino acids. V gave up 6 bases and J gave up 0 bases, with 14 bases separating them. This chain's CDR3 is CASRSGTAVNTEAFF. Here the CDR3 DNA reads TGTGCCAGCAGATCCGGGACGGCTGTGAACACTGAAGCTTTCTTT.

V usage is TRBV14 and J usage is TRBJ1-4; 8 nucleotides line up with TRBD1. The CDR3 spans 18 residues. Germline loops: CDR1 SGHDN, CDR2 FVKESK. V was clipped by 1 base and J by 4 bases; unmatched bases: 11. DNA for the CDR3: TGTGCCAGCAGCCAAGGAGGACAGGGTGAGGTGCTTAATGAAAAACTGTTTTTT. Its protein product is CASSQGGQGEVLNEKLFF.

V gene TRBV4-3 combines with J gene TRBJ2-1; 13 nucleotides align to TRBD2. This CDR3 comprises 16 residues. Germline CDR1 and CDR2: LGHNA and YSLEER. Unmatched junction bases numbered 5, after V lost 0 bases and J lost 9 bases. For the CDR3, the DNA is TGCGCCAGCAGCCAAGATTTAGGACTAGCGGGAGTTGAGCAGTTCTTC. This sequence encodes CASSQDLGLAGVEQFF.

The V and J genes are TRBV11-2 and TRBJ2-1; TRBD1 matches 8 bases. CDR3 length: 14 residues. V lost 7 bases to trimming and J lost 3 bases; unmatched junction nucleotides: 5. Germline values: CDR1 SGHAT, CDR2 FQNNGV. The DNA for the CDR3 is TGTGCCAGCAAAAAGGGGACAGGCTACAATGAGCAGTTCTTC. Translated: CASKKGTGYNEQFF.

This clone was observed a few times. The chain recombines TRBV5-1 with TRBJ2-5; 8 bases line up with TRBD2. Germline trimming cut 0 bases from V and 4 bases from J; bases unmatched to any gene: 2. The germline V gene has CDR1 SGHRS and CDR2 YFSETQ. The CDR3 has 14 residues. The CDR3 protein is CASSLDSGRETQYF. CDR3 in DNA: TGCGCCAGCAGCTTGGACAGCGGGAGAGAGACCCAGTACTTC.

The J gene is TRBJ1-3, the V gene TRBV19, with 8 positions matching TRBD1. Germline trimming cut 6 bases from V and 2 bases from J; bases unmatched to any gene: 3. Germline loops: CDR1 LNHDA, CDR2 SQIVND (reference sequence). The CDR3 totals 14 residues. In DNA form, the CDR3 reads TGTGCCAGTAGGGGGACAGGACCTGGAAACACCATATATTTT. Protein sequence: CASRGTGPGNTIYF.

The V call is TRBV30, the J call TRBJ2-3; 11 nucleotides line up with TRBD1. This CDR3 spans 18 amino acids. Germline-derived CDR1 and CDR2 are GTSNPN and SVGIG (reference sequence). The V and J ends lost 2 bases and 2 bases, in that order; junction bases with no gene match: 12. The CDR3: CAWSRGQGVSASTDTQYF. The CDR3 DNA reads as TGTGCCTGGAGTAGGGGACAGGGGGTTTCTGCTTCCACAGATACGCAGTATTTT.

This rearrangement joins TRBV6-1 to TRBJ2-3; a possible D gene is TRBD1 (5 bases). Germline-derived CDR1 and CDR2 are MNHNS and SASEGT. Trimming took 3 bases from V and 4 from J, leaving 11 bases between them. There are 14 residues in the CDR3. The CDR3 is CASSDHRFPDTQYF. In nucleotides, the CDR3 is TGTGCCAGCAGTGACCACAGGTTCCCAGATACGCAGTATTTT.

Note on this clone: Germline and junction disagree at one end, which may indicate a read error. The CDR3 DNA reads TGTGCCAGCAGCTTGGAGGGGGCGAGCAATCAGCCCCAGCATTTT. As protein: CASSLEGASNQPQHF. The chain uses TRBV5-3 and TRBJ1-5, with 7 bases aligning to TRBD1. TRBV5-3 qualifies as an ORF whose function is uncertain. This CDR3 contains 15 residues.

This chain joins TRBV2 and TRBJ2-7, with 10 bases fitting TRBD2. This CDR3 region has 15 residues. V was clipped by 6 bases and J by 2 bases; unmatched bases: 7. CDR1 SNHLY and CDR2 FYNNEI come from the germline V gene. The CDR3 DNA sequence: TGTGCCAGCAGGAGCTCTAGCGGGGGAACCTACGAGCAGTACTTC. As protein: CASRSSSGGTYEQYF. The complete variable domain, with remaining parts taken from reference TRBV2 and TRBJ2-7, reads EPEVTQTPSHQVTQMGQEVILRCVPISNHLYFYWYRQILGQKVEFLVSFYNNEISEKSEIFDDQFSVERPDGSNFTLKIRSTKLEDSAMYFCASRSSSGGTYEQYFGPGTRLTVT.

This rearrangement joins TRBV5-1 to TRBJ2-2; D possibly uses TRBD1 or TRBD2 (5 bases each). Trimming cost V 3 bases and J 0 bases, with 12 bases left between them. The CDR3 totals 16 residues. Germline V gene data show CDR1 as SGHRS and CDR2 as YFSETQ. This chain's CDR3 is CASSSSGTANTGELFF. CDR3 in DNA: TGCGCCAGCAGCTCCTCCGGGACCGCGAACACCGGGGAGCTGTTTTTT.

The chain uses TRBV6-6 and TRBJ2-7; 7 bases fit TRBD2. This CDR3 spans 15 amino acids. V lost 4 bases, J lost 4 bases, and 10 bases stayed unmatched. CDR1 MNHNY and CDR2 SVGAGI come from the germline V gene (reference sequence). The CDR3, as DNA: TGTGCCAGCAGTTCCGGGACCCCGGGAGGATACGAGCAGTACTTC. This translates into CASSSGTPGGYEQYF.

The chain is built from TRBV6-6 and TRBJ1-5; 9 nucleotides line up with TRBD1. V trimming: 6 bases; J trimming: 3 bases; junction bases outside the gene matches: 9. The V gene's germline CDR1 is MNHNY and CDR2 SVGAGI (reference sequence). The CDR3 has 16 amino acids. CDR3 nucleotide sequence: TGTGCCAGCAGATACAGGGGGCAGCTTAACAATCAGCCCCAGCATTTT. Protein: CASRYRGQLNNQPQHF.

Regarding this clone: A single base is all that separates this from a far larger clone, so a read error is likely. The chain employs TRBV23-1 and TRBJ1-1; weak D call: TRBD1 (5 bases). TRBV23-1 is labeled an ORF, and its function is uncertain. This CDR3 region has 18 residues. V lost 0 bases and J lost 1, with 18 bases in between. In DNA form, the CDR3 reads TGCGCCAGCAGTCAATCAAGCCAGGGCAAGGTCCGGAACACTGAAGCTTTCTTT. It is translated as CASSQSSQGKVRNTEAFF.

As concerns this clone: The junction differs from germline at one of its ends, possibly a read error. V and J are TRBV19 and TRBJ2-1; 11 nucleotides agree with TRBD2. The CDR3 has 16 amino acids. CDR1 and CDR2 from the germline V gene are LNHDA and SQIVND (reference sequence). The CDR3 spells CANSPLLAGGYNEQFF. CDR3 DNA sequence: TGTGCCAATAGTCCCCTCCTAGCGGGAGGCTACAATGAGCAGTTCTTC. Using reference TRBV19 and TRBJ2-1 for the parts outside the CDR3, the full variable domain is DGGITQSPKYLFRKEGQNVTLSCEQNLNHDAMYWYRQDPGQGLRLIYYSQIVNDFQKGDIAEGYSVSREKKESFPLTVTSAQKNPTAFYLCANSPLLAGGYNEQFFGPGTRLTVL.

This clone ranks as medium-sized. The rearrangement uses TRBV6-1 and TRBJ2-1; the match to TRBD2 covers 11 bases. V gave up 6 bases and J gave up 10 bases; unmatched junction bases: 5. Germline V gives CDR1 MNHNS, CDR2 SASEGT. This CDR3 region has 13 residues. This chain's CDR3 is CASRNSGRGEQFF. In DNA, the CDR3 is TGTGCCAGCAGAAATAGCGGGAGGGGCGAGCAGTTCTTC.

The CDR3 spells CASSQVRESRNSPLHF. The CDR3 nucleotides are TGTGCCAGCAGCCAAGTCCGGGAGTCGCGTAATTCACCCCTCCACTTT. The chain couples TRBV7-2 to TRBJ1-6; D gene ambiguous. CDR3 length equals 16 residues. Germline V gene data show CDR1 as SGHTA and CDR2 as FQGNSA. Trimming cost V 5 bases and J 6 bases, with 17 bases left between them.

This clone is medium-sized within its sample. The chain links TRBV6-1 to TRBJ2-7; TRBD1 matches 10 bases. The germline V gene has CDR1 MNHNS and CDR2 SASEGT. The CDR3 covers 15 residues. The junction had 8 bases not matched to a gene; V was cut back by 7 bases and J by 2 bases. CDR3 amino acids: CASKLDRGPTYEQYF. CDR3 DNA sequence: TGTGCCAGCAAATTAGACAGGGGGCCTACCTACGAGCAGTACTTC.

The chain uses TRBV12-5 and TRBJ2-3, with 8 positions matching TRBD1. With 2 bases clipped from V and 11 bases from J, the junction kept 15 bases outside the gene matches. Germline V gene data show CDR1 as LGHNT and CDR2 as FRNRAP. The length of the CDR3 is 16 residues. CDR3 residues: CASGLLGTGTIGEQYF. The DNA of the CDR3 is TGTGCTAGTGGTTTGCTGGGGACAGGCACAATAGGAGAGCAGTATTTT.

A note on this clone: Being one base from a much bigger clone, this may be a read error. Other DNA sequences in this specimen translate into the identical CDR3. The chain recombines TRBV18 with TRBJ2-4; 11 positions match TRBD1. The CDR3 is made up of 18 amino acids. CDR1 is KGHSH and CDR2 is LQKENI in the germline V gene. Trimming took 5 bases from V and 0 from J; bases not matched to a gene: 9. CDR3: CASSTGQGATLAKNIQYF. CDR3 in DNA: TGTGCCAGCTCAACTGGACAGGGGGCCACTCTAGCCAAAAACATTCAGTACTTC.